What follows are 26 T cell receptor beta chains derived from one specimen sequenced in a study of tumor-infiltrating lymphocytes in primary liver carcinoma. The input was around 0.5 ug total RNA; TCR beta cDNA was made from it with a constant-region primer. Sequencing libraries for TCR beta derived from three nested multiplex PCR rounds that used slightly modified ARM-PCR. Researchers ran the first two PCR rounds for roughly 11 cycles each with TRBV1-TRBV30 forward primers and a C-beta reverse primer. In TCRdb, the multiplex PCR reads were re-called with MiXCR into one record per CDR3 protein. The sample lists under 110,000 distinct CDR3 sequences; around two thirds were seen once. Co-extracted RNA and DNA came from about 19-30 mg of unsorted bulk tissue. The sample comprised liver tumor tissue from sampling region 2. Stated subset: tumor region T2, inferior pole. All receptors come from a woman aged 60-75 years with primary liver carcinoma and hepatitis B virus infection.

With respect to this clonotype: A junction end diverges from the germline sequence, so it may reflect a read error. This chain links TRBV11-3 with TRBJ2-1; D is possibly TRBD2 (7 bases). This CDR3 has 17 residues. Germline values: CDR1 SGHNT, CDR2 YENEEA. DNA for the CDR3: TGTGCCAGCAGCCCCCGGGGGGCGCGGACCATGGGCAGTGAGCAGCTCTTC. Translating gives CASSPRGARTMGSEQLF.

Points on this clonotype: The junction and the germline gene differ at one end; a read error may be behind it. The CDR3 DNA is TGTGCCAGCGGACAGCACCCCTACGAACAGTACTTC. Amino acids: CASGQHPYEQYF. The chain employs TRBV6-1 and TRBJ2-7; possibly TRBD1 for D (6 bases). Germline V gene sequence: CDR1 MNHNS, CDR2 SASEGT. The CDR3 has 12 amino acids.

This clonotype has a handful of counts. V gene TRBV25-1 combines with J gene TRBJ1-2; 8 bases match TRBD1. The CDR3 is 16 amino acids. Germline assignment: CDR1 MGHDK and CDR2 SYGVNS. V dropped 4 bases and J dropped 4; count of bases not matched to a gene: 11. CDR3: CASSATDRATVYGYTF. The CDR3 nucleotides read TGTGCCAGCAGTGCTACGGACAGGGCTACAGTCTATGGCTACACCTTC.

This clonotype has just one count. A read error may produce the germline difference seen at one junction end. The chain is built from TRBV7-8 and TRBJ2-1, with a possible D match to TRBD2 (6 bases). Germline assignment: CDR1 SGHVS and CDR2 FQNEAQ. CDR3 length: 16 residues. CDR3 sequence: CASSPGSLSFYNAQFF. CDR3 DNA sequence: TGTGCCAGCAGCCCCGGGAGCCTATCCTTTTACAATGCGCAGTTCTTC. The full variable domain, its missing parts supplied by reference TRBV7-8 and TRBJ2-1, is GAGVSQSPRYKVAKRGQDVALRCDPISGHVSLFWYQQALGQGPEFLTYFQNEAQLDKSGLPSDRFFAERPEGSVSTLKIQRTQQEDSAVYLCASSPGSLSFYNAQFFGPGTRLTVL.

Comment on this clonotype: A much bigger clone sits one base away, suggesting this may be a read error. V is TRBV7-8 and J is TRBJ1-3; 8 bases map to TRBD1. This CDR3 comprises 16 residues. Germline CDR1 is SGHVS and CDR2 is FQNEAQ. The CDR3 sequence: CASSLRQGLSGNTTYF. The CDR3 bases are TGTGCCAGCAGCTTACGACAGGGGCTCTCTGGAAACACCACATATTTT.

On this clonotype itself: One end of the junction does not line up with germline, which may come from a read error. V and J are TRBV6-2 or TRBV6-3 and TRBJ2-7; 8 nucleotides match TRBD1. The CDR3 runs to 15 residues. Germline V gives CDR1 MNHEY, CDR2 SVGEGT. CDR3 residues: CTSTFRQGRIYEQCF. The CDR3 DNA follows: TGTACCAGCACCTTTCGACAGGGGCGAATCTACGAGCAGTGCTTC.

The CDR3 bases are TGCGCCAGCAGCCGAATGTCCACGGTAGGCTACACCTTC. Amino acids: CASSRMSTVGYTF. The genes are TRBV4-1 and TRBJ1-2; no firm D call. CDR1 is MGHRA, CDR2 YSYEKL, per germline. The CDR3 consists of 13 residues. Trimming cost V 4 bases and J 8 bases, with 14 bases left between them.

A single count supports this clonotype. A much larger clone lies one base from this, so it may be a read error. The V gene is TRBV30, the J gene TRBJ1-4, with no clear D. Germline CDR1 and CDR2: GTSNPN and SVGIG (reference sequence). The CDR3 length is 15 residues. The CDR3 nucleotides read TGTCCCTGGAATAACCTTGGGGCAACTAATGAAAAACTGTTTTTT. It encodes CPWNNLGATNEKLFF.

The table lists this clonotype with a count of one. A read error is possible here, since a much larger clone lies one base away. Without the conserved terminal phenylalanine or tryptophan, this CDR3 likely stems from a read error. The chain recombines TRBV6-2 or TRBV6-3 with TRBJ2-1; TRBD2 aligns across 9 bases. The trim removed 7 bases at V and 4 bases at J, leaving 5 bases unmatched. CDR1 is MNHEY, CDR2 SVGEGT, per germline. This CDR3 is built from 14 residues. CDR3 nucleotides: TGTGCCAGCACCACTACTAGCGGGTACAATGAGCAGTTCCTC. Amino acid sequence: CASTTTSGYNEQFL.

In regard to this clonotype: A junction end diverges from the germline sequence, so it may reflect a read error. CDR3 nucleotide sequence: TGCAGCGTTGGGGCCTCTTCTCAGCCCCAGCATTTC. It codes for CSVGASSQPQHF. The chain uses TRBV29-1 and TRBJ1-5, with D unclear. This CDR3 spans 12 amino acids. Germline V gene sequence: CDR1 SQVTM, CDR2 ANQGSEA.

Notes on this clonotype: Germline and junction disagree at one end, which may indicate a read error. The chain joins TRBV6-6 to TRBJ1-2; D is unclear. Germline CDR1 MNHNY, CDR2 SVGAGI (reference sequence). This CDR3 contains 15 residues. The CDR3 here is CASNHGPRDGYSYTF. The CDR3 coding sequence is TGTGCCAGCAACCACGGACCCCGAGACGGCTATAGCTACACCTTC.

There are many counts of this clonotype. The chain joins TRBV28 to TRBJ2-3; a possible D gene is TRBD2 (7 bases). The germline V gene encodes CDR1 MDHEN and CDR2 SYDVKM. The ends were cut back, 5 bases at V and 2 bases at J, with 17 bases in the middle. The CDR3 sequence is 16 residues long. This CDR3 reads CASSPRGAGDTDTQYF. DNA for the CDR3: TGTGCCAGCAGTCCACGGGGGGCGGGGGACACAGATACGCAGTATTTT.

As concerns this clonotype: It may be a read error: a sequence one base away is much more abundant. The V call is TRBV2, the J call TRBJ2-7; tentatively, D is TRBD2 (6 bases). Germline-derived CDR1 and CDR2 are SNHLY and FYNNEI. The CDR3 length is 13 residues. The germline V and J ends were trimmed by 8 bases and 7 bases, with 18 bases remaining between them. CDR3 in DNA: TGTGCCAGCCGTCGGAATCTGGCGGGGGAGCAGTACTTC. It is translated as CASRRNLAGEQYF.

Worth noting for this clonotype: Compared with germline, one end of the junction differs, possibly owing to a read error. The rearrangement links TRBV5-6 to TRBJ1-6; possibly TRBD1 for D (5 bases). The germline V gene has CDR1 SGHDT and CDR2 YYEEEE. This CDR3 spans 14 amino acids. The DNA of the CDR3 is TGTGCGAGCAGCTGGGAGACAGAGGTTTCACCCCTCCACTTT. Translating it yields CASSWETEVSPLHF.

A single count supports this clonotype. Since no conserved phenylalanine or tryptophan closes the CDR3, a read error is the likely cause. V usage is TRBV6-1 and J usage is TRBJ2-4, with 8 bases that match TRBD2. Germline values: CDR1 MNHNS, CDR2 SASEGT. The CDR3 runs 16 residues. The CDR3 sequence is CAGRTGTSAGKNIQYL. CDR3 nucleotide sequence: TGTGCCGGCAGAACCGGGACTAGTGCGGGCAAAAACATTCAGTACTTA.

Concerning this clonotype itself: It may be a read error: a sequence one base away is much more abundant. The chain combines TRBV7-8 with TRBJ2-7, with 9 bases lining up with TRBD1. The CDR3 has 15 residues. From germline, CDR1 is SGHVS and CDR2 FQNEAQ. CDR3 amino acids: CVSSLGQGNVYEQYF. CDR3 bases: TGTGTCAGCAGCTTAGGACAGGGGAATGTATACGAGCAGTACTTC.

In regard to this clonotype: The conserved phenylalanine or tryptophan is not found at the CDR3 terminus, so this likely reflects a read error. This rearrangement joins TRBV29-1 to TRBJ2-3; TRBD2 might be the D (6 bases). CDR3 length: 13 amino acids. The germline CDR1 and CDR2 sequences are SQVTM and ANQGSEA. The V end lost 3 bases, the J end lost 4 bases, and 11 bases lay between the germline ends. CDR3 sequence (DNA): TGCAGCGTTGACAAACTAGCAGCAGATACGCAGTATTCT. It yields the protein CSVDKLAADTQYS.

The gene calls are TRBV7-9 and TRBJ1-4; TRBD1 is a possible D gene (6 bases). V shed 2 bases and J shed 10 bases, with 38 bases lying between them. CDR3 length equals 22 residues. Germline CDR1 and CDR2: SEHNR and FQNEAQ (reference sequence). CDR3 sequence (DNA): TGTGCCAGCAGCTTAAGCGGCACACCCCTCCTCAGGGGCAGGCCTTTTCTCGGAAAACTGTTTTTT. As protein: CASSLSGTPLLRGRPFLGKLFF.

This clonotype was observed at least ten times. The CDR3 sequence is CASSEAMVASGSLTDTQYF. The CDR3 DNA reads TGTGCCAGCAGTGAAGCTATGGTGGCTAGCGGGAGCCTCACAGATACGCAGTATTTT. The rearrangement links TRBV6-1 to TRBJ2-3, with 10 bases lining up with TRBD2. In germline, CDR1 is MNHNS, CDR2 SASEGT. The CDR3 covers 19 residues. J lost 2 bases, V lost 0 bases, and 11 bases had no gene match.

Worth noting for this clonotype: A junction boundary mismatches the germline segment, possibly from a read error. J is TRBJ2-3 and V is TRBV6-5; D is possibly TRBD2 (6 bases). The CDR3 spans 15 residues. Per germline, CDR1 MNHEY and CDR2 SVGAGI. The CDR3 sequence is CTSSYSEGLTDTQYF. The CDR3 coding sequence is TGTACCAGCAGTTACTCGGAGGGACTCACAGATACGCAGTATTTT.

This clonotype came up many times. The chain combines TRBV7-8 with TRBJ1-1; D possibly corresponds to TRBD1 (5 bases). In germline, CDR1 is SGHVS, CDR2 FQNEAQ. The CDR3 extends over 15 amino acids. V was shortened by 5 bases and J by 6 bases, with 19 bases between the two germline ends. CDR3 nucleotides: TGTGCCAGCAGCCACCTGGGGCAGGGTGATGCTGAAGCTTTCTTT. It specifies CASSHLGQGDAEAFF.

A note on this clonotype: The junction does not match germline at one end; this may be a read error. The rearrangement links TRBV10-3 to TRBJ2-1; D gene uncertain. The CDR3 runs 12 residues. Per germline, CDR1 ENHRY and CDR2 SYGVKD. The CDR3 protein is CAISELEKEQFF. The CDR3 DNA reads as TGTGCCATCAGTGAATTAGAGAAAGAGCAATTCTTC.

As to this clonotype: In this CDR3 the conserved last residue, phenylalanine or tryptophan, is missing, so a read error is likely. This chain uses TRBV11-2 with TRBJ2-5; no reliable D call. This CDR3 is built from 16 residues. In germline, CDR1 is SGHAT, CDR2 FQNNGV. The CDR3 bases are TGTGTCAGCAGCCCCTATGGCGAGAGAACACAAGAGACCCAGTACTCC. This gives the protein CVSSPYGERTQETQYS.

The rearrangement uses TRBV10-3 and TRBJ2-1, with D perhaps TRBD1 or TRBD2 (6 bases each). Germline V gene lookup returns CDR1 ENHRY and CDR2 SYGVKD. V lost 8 bases to trimming and J lost 6 bases, with 26 bases between them. The CDR3 loop spans 17 amino acids. The CDR3 DNA reads as TGTGCCATCGACCAAGGGGGGATGAGGGGGGAAATCAATGAGCAGTTCTTC. Its protein product is CAIDQGGMRGEINEQFF.

The J gene is TRBJ1-4, the V gene TRBV19; TRBD1 matches 8 bases. J was trimmed by 4 bases and V by 5 bases; bases with no gene match: 3. Germline CDR1 LNHDA, CDR2 SQIVND (reference sequence). This CDR3 contains 14 residues. The CDR3 here is CASSPGGVNEKLFF. As DNA, the CDR3 is TGTGCCAGTAGTCCAGGGGGCGTTAATGAAAAACTGTTTTTT.

With respect to this clonotype: A much larger clone differs by one base, so this may be a read error. The genes are TRBV5-6 and TRBJ2-7; 9 bases match TRBD2. Germline V gene lookup returns CDR1 SGHDT and CDR2 YYEEEE. The CDR3 totals 17 residues. CDR3 loop: CASSVYRTSAYSHEQYF. The CDR3 DNA sequence: TGTGCCAGCAGCGTATACAGGACTAGCGCTTACTCCCACGAGCAGTACTTC.